This is a list of T cell receptor beta chains from one sample in a study of shared T cell receptors in the human thymus. Some clones are missing from TCRdb's copy, which holds only in-frame ones; the method was immunoSEQ multiplex PCR. The table shows about 660,000 clones, with around 87% occurring only once. This sample also belongs to another study, concerning human thymus T cells.

Sequencing was carried out using thymocytes. The receptors were sampled from a boy in the first two years of life with a congenital heart defect. The CDR3 runs from the conserved cysteine through the conserved F or W. A D gene is named only where the DNA matches it firmly. Clone size, where shown, is once, few, many, or a class for clones that have expanded.

TRBV4-2,.,TRBJ2-2,.,TGTGCCAGCAGCTTTAACAGGGCCGGAGAGAACACCGGGGAGCTGTTTTTT,CASSFNRAGENTGELFF
TRBV18,.,TRBJ2-1,.,TGTGCCAGCTCACCGCCATCCGTAGCGGACCACTACAATGAGCAGTTCTTC,CASSPPSVADHYNEQFF
TRBV27,TRBD2,TRBJ2-2,.,TGTGCCAGCAGTTTCCGGACTAGCGTAAACACCGGGGAGCTGTTTTTT,CASSFRTSVNTGELFF
TRBV10-3,.,TRBJ2-7,.,TGTGCCATCAGTGAGTCCTGGCAGGGAAGACCCTACGAGCAGTACTTC,CAISESWQGRPYEQYF
TRBV20-1,TRBD1,TRBJ2-2,.,TGCAGTGCTGTCCGGGACAGGGGGCTGTTTTTT,CSAVRDRGLFF
TRBV19,TRBD1,TRBJ2-3,.,TGTGCCAGTAGTATAAGGGGGACAGGACAGGGTGGCACAGATACGCAGTATTTT,CASSIRGTGQGGTDTQYF
TRBV6-5,TRBD1,TRBJ2-5,.,TGTGCCAGCAGCACCGGGACAGGGTGTCTGGAGACCCAGTACTTC,CASSTGTGCLETQYF
TRBV6-1,TRBD2,TRBJ2-2,.,TGTGCCATTGGACTAGCCGACACCGGGGAGCTGTTTTTT,CAIGLADTGELFF
TRBV27,TRBD2,TRBJ2-1,once,TGTGCCAGCAGTCCCTCGGGAGCGGGAGGCGTTTTTAATGAGCAGTTCTTC,CASSPSGAGGVFNEQFF
TRBV7-2,.,TRBJ2-7,.,TGTGCCAGCAGCTTAGGCAGGAACAGCTCCTACGAGCAGTACTTC,CASSLGRNSSYEQYF
TRBV4-2,TRBD2,TRBJ2-3,.,TGTGCCAGCAGCCAAGTTTGGGGCGGGGGAAACACAGATACGCAGTATTTT,CASSQVWGGGNTDTQYF
TRBV28,.,TRBJ1-4,.,TGTGCCAGCAGTAGAACGGTTGCGGGGGATGAAAAACTGTTTTTT,CASSRTVAGDEKLFF
TRBV10-2,TRBD2,TRBJ2-7,few,TGCGCCAGCATTGGGACTAGCGGTTGGGGGCCCTACGAGCAGTACTTC,CASIGTSGWGPYEQYF
TRBV2,TRBD1,TRBJ1-5,.,TGTGCCAGCACCCTTGGACAGGGAGGGCAGCCCCAGCATTTT,CASTLGQGGQPQHF
TRBV5-1,.,TRBJ1-2,.,TGCGCCAGCAGCTCACGGGGGGGCTATGGCTACACCTTC,CASSSRGGYGYTF
TRBV18,.,TRBJ2-5,.,TGTGCCAGCTCACCACCTCTTCAAGAGACCCAGTACTTC,CASSPPLQETQYF
TRBV4-3,.,TRBJ2-3,.,TGCGCCAGCAGCCAAGAAGGTCGAGGATCAGATACGCAGTATTTT,CASSQEGRGSDTQYF
TRBV12-5,.,TRBJ1-2,.,TGTGCTAGTGGTTCAGGGGTATATGGCTACACCTTC,CASGSGVYGYTF
TRBV5-1,.,TRBJ2-3,.,TGCGCCAGCAGCTTACGCGGGAACCTTAGATCAGATACGCAGTATTTT,CASSLRGNLRSDTQYF
TRBV30,TRBD2,TRBJ2-7,.,TGTGCCTGGAGCGGTAGCGGGAGGGATTTCTACGAGCAGTACTTC,CAWSGSGRDFYEQYF
TRBV7-7,TRBD2,TRBJ2-7,.,TGTGCTAGCAGCCTACTAGCGGGAGGGGGCGAGCAGTACTTC,CASSLLAGGGEQYF
TRBV30,.,TRBJ2-2,.,TGTGCCCAAGCAGGGGTAGGGACCGGGGAGCTGTTTTTT,CAQAGVGTGELFF
TRBV6-5,TRBD2,TRBJ2-3,few,TGTGCCAGCAGTTATGGCGGCGGGAGGGCCGGGGATACGCAGTATTTT,CASSYGGGRAGDTQYF